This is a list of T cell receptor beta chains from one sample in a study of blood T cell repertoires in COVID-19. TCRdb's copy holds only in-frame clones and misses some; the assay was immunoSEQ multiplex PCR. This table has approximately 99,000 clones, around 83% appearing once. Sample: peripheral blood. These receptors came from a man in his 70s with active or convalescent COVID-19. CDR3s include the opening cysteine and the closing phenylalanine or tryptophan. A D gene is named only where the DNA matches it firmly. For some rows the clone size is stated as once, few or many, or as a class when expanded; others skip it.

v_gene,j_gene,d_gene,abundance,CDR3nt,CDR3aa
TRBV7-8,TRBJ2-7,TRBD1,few,TGTGCCAGCAGCGAACCGGGACAGGGGTTCTACGAGCAGTACTTC,CASSEPGQGFYEQYF
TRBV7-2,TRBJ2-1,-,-,TGTGCCAGCAGCTACCGGCAGGCATCCCACAATGAGCAGTTCTTC,CASSYRQASHNEQFF
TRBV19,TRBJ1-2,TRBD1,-,TGTGCCGTTCGCCCGGGGACAGACTATGGCTACACCTTC,CAVRPGTDYGYTF
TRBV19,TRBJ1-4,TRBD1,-,TGTGCCAGTAGTATTGGGCAGGGGGGTGAAAAACTGTTTTTT,CASSIGQGGEKLFF
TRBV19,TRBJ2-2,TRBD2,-,TGTGCCAGTAGCCTGAGGACTAGCGGGAGTACCGGGGAGCTGTTTTTT,CASSLRTSGSTGELFF
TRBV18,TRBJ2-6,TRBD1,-,TGTGCCAGCTCCCTACATTCGGGACAGGGGCCTGGGGCCAACGTCCTGACTTTC,CASSLHSGQGPGANVLTF
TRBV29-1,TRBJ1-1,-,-,TGCAGCGCCCAAACGCAGGGAGGCGCTGAAGCTTTCTTT,CSAQTQGGAEAFF
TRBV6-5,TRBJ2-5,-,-,TGTGCCAGCAGTTACTCGAACCAGGGGACGGAGACCCAGTACTTC,CASSYSNQGTETQYF
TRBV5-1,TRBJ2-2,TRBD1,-,TGCGCCAGCAGCTCACAGGGGATGGGCACCGGGGAGCTGTTTTTT,CASSSQGMGTGELFF
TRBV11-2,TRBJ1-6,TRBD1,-,TGTGCCAGCAGCTTGGTAGGCAGGGGGAATTCACCCCTCCACTTT,CASSLVGRGNSPLHF
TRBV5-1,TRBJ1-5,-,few,TGCGCCAGCAGCTCGGGGGTTCGAGATTCTGGGCAGCCCCAGCATTTT,CASSSGVRDSGQPQHF
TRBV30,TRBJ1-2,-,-,TGTGCCTGGAGCCGAAATTGGGCAGGTGGATCTGGCTACACCTTC,CAWSRNWAGGSGYTF
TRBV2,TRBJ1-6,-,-,TGTGCCAGCACTGACCAGGGGAAGGGCTATAATTCACCCCTCCACTTT,CASTDQGKGYNSPLHF